The clone carrying this T cell receptor (beta chain) was recorded a few times. Its antigen is not known. From germline, CDR1 is ENHRY and CDR2 SYGVKD. The CDR3 runs to 17 residues. Trimming pared 3 bases from V and 5 bases from J, leaving 21 bases between. The record originates from a study of blood T cells in healthy people across ages. Points from the study as a whole: Getting older went along with TCR beta diversity per million T cells dropping roughly linearly.

Primers used in a second PCR of about 7 to 12 cycles were a sample-barcoded 5' primer and a J-beta primer mix. TCRdb itself ran the 5' RACE reads through MiXCR, one entry per CDR3 protein. The sample contains 1.5 million to 1.8 million distinct CDR3 sequences, roughly 43% of which appear only once. Each donor had roughly 10 milliliters of peripheral blood drawn. Sequenced sample: blood. The receptor comes from a woman aged 18-29 years in good health. The chain employs TRBV10-3 and TRBJ2-3; a possible D gene is TRBD2 (7 bases). The CDR3 nucleotides are TGTGCCATCAGTGACCCTGTACGGGGGGCTGCTTTAGATACGCAGTATTTT. It encodes CAISDPVRGAALDTQYF.